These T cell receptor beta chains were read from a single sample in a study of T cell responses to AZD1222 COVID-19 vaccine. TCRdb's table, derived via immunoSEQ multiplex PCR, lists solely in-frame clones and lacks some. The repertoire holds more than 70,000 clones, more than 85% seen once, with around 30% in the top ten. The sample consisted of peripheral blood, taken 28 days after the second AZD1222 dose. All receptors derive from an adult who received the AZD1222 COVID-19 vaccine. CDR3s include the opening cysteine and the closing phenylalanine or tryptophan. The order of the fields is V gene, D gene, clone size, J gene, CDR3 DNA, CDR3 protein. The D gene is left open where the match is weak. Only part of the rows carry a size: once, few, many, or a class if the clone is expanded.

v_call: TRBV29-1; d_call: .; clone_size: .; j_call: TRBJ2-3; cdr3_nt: TGCAGCGTCGAGGGGGGGACAGATACGCAGTATTTT; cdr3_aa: CSVEGGTDTQYF
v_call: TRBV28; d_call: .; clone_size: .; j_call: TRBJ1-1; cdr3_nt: TGTGCCAGCAGGCGAGGAGGGGGGGGGTTCACTGAAGCTTTCTTT; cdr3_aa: CASRRGGGGFTEAFF
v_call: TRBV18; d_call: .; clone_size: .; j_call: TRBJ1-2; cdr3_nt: TGTGCCAGCTCACCACTGTCGGAAAACTATGGCTACACCTTC; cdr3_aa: CASSPLSENYGYTF
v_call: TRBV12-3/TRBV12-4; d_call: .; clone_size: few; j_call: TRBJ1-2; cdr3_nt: TGTGCCAGCAGGAGCGACGGAGCCTATGGCTACACCTTC; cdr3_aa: CASRSDGAYGYTF
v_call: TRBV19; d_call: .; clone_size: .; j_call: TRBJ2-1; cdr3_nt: TGTGCCAGTAGTATTGGGCTAGCGAGCTACAATGAGCAGTTCTTC; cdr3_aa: CASSIGLASYNEQFF
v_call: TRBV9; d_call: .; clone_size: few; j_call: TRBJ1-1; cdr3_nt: TGTGCCAGCAGGGGGGTGAACACTGAAGCTTTCTTT; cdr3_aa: CASRGVNTEAFF
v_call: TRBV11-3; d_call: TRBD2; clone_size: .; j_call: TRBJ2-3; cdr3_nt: TGTGCCAGCAGCGCCGCGACTAGCGGGAACACAGATACGCAGTATTTT; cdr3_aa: CASSAATSGNTDTQYF
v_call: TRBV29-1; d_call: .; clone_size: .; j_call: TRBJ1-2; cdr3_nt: TGCAGCGCCCCGAAACAGGGTGGCTATGGCTACACCTTC; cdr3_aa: CSAPKQGGYGYTF
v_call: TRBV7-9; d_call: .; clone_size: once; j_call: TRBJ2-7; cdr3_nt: TGTGCCAGCAGTCCCAGCGGCTACGAGCAGTACTTC; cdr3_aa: CASSPSGYEQYF
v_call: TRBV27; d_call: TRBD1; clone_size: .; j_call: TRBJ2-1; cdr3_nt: TGTGCCAGCAGTTTAAGGCAGGGGGCCGATGAGCAGTTCTTC; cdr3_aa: CASSLRQGADEQFF
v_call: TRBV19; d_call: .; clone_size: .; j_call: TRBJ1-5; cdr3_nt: TGTGCCAGTAGTATAGGGCCCGAAGGGAAGCCCCAGCATTTT; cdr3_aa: CASSIGPEGKPQHF
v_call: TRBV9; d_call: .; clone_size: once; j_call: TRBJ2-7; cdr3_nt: TGTGCCAGCAGTAGTGCAGCGAACGAGCAGTACTTC; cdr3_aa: CASSSAANEQYF
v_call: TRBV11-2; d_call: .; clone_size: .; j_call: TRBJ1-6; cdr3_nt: TGTGCCAGCACCGTTAGGGCGGAGAATTCACCCCTCCACTTT; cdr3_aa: CASTVRAENSPLHF
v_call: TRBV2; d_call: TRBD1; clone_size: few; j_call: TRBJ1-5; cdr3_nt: TGTGCCAGCAGCCGGGAGGACAGGGGGTTTCAGCCCCAGCATTTT; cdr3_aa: CASSREDRGFQPQHF
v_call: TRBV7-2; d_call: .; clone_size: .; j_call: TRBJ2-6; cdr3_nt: TGTGCCAGCAGCTTAGGGTCTCCTGGGGCCAACGTCCTGACTTTC; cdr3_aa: CASSLGSPGANVLTF
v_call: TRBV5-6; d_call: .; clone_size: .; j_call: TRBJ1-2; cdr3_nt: TGTGCCAGCAGCTTAGTAGGCAGGGCTAACTATGGCTACACCTTC; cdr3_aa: CASSLVGRANYGYTF
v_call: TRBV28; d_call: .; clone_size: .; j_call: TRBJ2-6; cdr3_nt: TGTGCCACCGAACTAGAGGGTTCTGGGGCCAACGTCCTGACTTTC; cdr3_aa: CATELEGSGANVLTF
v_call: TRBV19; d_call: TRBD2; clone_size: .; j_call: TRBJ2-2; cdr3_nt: TGTGCCAGTAGTATAGGCGGGACTAGCGGGAGAACGACCGGGGAGCTGTTTTTT; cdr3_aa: CASSIGGTSGRTTGELFF
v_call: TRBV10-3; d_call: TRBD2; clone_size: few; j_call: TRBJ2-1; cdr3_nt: TGTGCCATCAGTGATACGGCTAGCGGGGGGTACAATGAGCAGTTCTTC; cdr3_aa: CAISDTASGGYNEQFF
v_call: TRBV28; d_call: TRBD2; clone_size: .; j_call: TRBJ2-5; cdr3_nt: TGTGCCAGCAGTGCACACGGACTAGCGGGACAAGAGACCCAGTACTTC; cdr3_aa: CASSAHGLAGQETQYF
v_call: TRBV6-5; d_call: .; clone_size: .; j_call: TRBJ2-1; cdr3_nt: TGTGCCAGCAGTTACGGGGAGTCGCCCTACAATGAGCAGTTCTTC; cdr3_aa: CASSYGESPYNEQFF
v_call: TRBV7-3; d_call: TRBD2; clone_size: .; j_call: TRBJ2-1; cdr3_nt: TGTGCCAGCAGCTTAGGGCTAGCGGTCTACAATGAGCAGTTCTTC; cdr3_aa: CASSLGLAVYNEQFF
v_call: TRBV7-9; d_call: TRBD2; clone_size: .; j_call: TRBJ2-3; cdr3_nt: TGTGCCAGCAGCACATCCGGGACTAGCGGAGGGGGCACAGATACGCAGTATTTT; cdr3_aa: CASSTSGTSGGGTDTQYF
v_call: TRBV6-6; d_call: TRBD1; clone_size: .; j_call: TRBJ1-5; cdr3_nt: TGTGCCAGCAGTTACGGCCAGGGGGCGAGCAATCAGCCCCAGCATTTT; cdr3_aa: CASSYGQGASNQPQHF
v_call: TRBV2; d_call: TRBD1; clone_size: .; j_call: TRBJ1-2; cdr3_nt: TGTGCCAGCAGTCCCGGGACAGGCTCCTATGGCTACACCTTC; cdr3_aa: CASSPGTGSYGYTF